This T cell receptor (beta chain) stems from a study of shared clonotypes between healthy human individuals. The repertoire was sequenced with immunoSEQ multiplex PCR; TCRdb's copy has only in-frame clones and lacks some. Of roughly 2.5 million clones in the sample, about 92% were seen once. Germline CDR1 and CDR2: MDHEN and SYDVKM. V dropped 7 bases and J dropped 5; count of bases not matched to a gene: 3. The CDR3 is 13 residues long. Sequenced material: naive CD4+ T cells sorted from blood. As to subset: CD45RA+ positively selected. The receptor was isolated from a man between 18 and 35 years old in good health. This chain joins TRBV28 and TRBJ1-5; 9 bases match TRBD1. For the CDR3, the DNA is TGTGCCAGCAATGGACAGGGGTATCAGCCCCAGCATTTT. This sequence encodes CASNGQGYQPQHF.